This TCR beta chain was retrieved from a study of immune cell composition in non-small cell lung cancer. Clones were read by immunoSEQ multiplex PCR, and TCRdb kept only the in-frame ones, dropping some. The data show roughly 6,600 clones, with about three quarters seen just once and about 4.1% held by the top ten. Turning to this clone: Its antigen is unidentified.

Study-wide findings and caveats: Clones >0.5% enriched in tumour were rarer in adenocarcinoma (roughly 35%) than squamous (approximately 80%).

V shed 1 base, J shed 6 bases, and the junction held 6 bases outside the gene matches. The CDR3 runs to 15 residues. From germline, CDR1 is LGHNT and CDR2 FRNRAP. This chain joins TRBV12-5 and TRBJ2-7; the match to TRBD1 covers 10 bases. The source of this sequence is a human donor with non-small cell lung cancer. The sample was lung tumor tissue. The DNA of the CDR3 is TGTGCTAGTGGTTTGGGAGACAGGGGGCAGGGCGAGCAGTACTTC. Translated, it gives CASGLGDRGQGEQYF. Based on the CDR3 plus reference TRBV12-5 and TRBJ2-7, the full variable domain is DARVTQTPRHKVTEMGQEVTMRCQPILGHNTVFWYRQTMMQGLELLAYFRNRAPLDDSGMPKDRFSAEMPDATLATLKIQPSEPRDSAVYFCASGLGDRGQGEQYFGPGTRLTVT.